These 29 T cell receptor beta chains originate from one sample sequenced in a study of OX40 agonist ivuxolimab in advanced cancers. Only in-frame clones appear in the TCRdb table, and some are missing; sequencing was by immunoSEQ multiplex PCR. In the table there are over 55,000 clones, approximately 80% of which are singletons. The sample was CD4+ or CD8+ T cells sorted from blood, taken in a trial of the OX40 agonist ivuxolimab. The receptors were gathered from an adult with an advanced solid tumor such as melanoma, head and neck, liver or kidney cancer.

In DNA form, the CDR3 reads TGTGCCAGCAGCTCCCGGGGGTTCTCGAACACTGAAGCTTTCTTT. Amino acids: CASSSRGFSNTEAFF. The rearrangement joins TRBV7-2 to TRBJ1-1, with a tentative D call TRBD1 (5 bases). The germline V gene encodes CDR1 SGHTA and CDR2 FQGNSA. The V gene lost 4 bases and the J gene lost 1 base, with 13 bases spanning the gap. The CDR3 length is 15 residues.

The chain couples TRBV20-1 to TRBJ2-2, with D uncertain. Trimming shortened V by 3 bases and J by 8 bases, and 7 bases separated the two germline ends. Germline assignment: CDR1 DFQATT and CDR2 SNEGSKA (reference sequence). The CDR3 spans 11 residues. This CDR3 reads CSASRAGELFF. In nucleotides, the CDR3 is TGCAGTGCTAGTAGGGCTGGGGAGCTGTTTTTT.

The chain joins TRBV7-3 to TRBJ2-7, with 9 bases identical to TRBD2. The CDR3 consists of 16 residues. In germline, CDR1 is SGHTA, CDR2 FQGTGA. V lost 2 bases, J lost 4 bases, and 9 bases stayed unmatched. In DNA form, the CDR3 reads TGTGCCAGCAGCTTATCGGAACTAGCGGGTCGATACGAGCAGTACTTC. It yields the protein CASSLSELAGRYEQYF.

A single count supports this clone. The conserved phenylalanine or tryptophan is not found at the CDR3 terminus, so this likely reflects a read error. The chain combines TRBV2 with TRBJ2-7; TRBD1 aligns across 7 bases. Germline values: CDR1 SNHLY, CDR2 FYNNEI. The V segment lost 5 bases and the J segment 3 bases; nucleotides outside the gene matches: 1. This CDR3 spans 12 amino acids. DNA of the CDR3: TGTGCCAGCAGTCGGACAGGCTACGAGCAGTACCTC. It yields the protein CASSRTGYEQYL.

The chain couples TRBV7-3 to TRBJ2-5; D possibly corresponds to TRBD1 (5 bases). CDR3 length equals 14 residues. Germline lookup yields CDR1 SGHTA and CDR2 FQGTGA. Trimming took 5 bases from V and 4 from J, leaving 14 bases between them. The DNA of the CDR3 is TGTGCCAGCAGCCTCAACGCCCAGGGAGAGACCCAGTACTTC. This encodes CASSLNAQGETQYF.

The DNA for the CDR3 is TGTGCCAGCAGCTTAGAAATAGCCACAGATACGCAGTATTTT. Translation gives CASSLEIATDTQYF. This chain links TRBV7-2 with TRBJ2-3; no firm D call. The CDR3 spans 14 residues. Trimming took off 1 base at V and 2 bases at J, with 7 bases between the two ends. Germline V lookup: CDR1 SGHTA, CDR2 FQGNSA. Complete variable domain (other parts from reference TRBV7-2 and TRBJ2-3): GAGVSQSPSNKVTEKGKDVELRCDPISGHTALYWYRQSLGQGLEFLIYFQGNSAPDKSGLPSDRFSAERTGGSVSTLTIQRTQQEDSAVYLCASSLEIATDTQYFGPGTRLTVL.

In DNA form, the CDR3 reads TGCGCCAGCAGCCAAGATGTACAGCTGAGCGGCTACACCTTC. This encodes CASSQDVQLSGYTF. V usage is TRBV4-3 and J usage is TRBJ1-2; D remains ambiguous. The CDR3 totals 14 residues. The germline V gene encodes CDR1 LGHNA and CDR2 YSLEER. The V and J ends lost 0 bases and 8 bases respectively, with 13 bases between them.

This clone has a handful of counts. This rearrangement joins TRBV10-3 to TRBJ2-3, with TRBD1 matching over 10 bases. J gave up 2 bases and V 5 bases, and 7 bases lay outside the gene matches. The CDR3 has 16 residues. CDR1 ENHRY and CDR2 SYGVKD come from the germline V gene. The CDR3 reads CAISSGQGGSTDTQYF. In nucleotides, the CDR3 is TGTGCCATCAGTTCTGGACAGGGGGGGTCCACAGATACGCAGTATTTT.

V usage is TRBV7-2 and J usage is TRBJ2-5; weak D call: TRBD2 (5 bases). Germline lookup yields CDR1 SGHTA and CDR2 FQGNSA. The CDR3 contains 14 residues. Between the trimmed V and J ends, which lost 3 bases and 5 bases, there was a span of 13 bases. The CDR3 bases are TGTGCCAGCAGCTTTGCGGGCCCGAGCGAGACCCAGTACTTC. Amino acid sequence: CASSFAGPSETQYF.

This chain connects TRBV7-2 to TRBJ2-7; possible D gene TRBD1, 6 bases. Germline CDR1 SGHTA, CDR2 FQGNSA. Deletions cut 3 bases from V and 5 bases from J, with 23 bases between. There are 17 residues in the CDR3. The CDR3 is CASSFRPVGTTGNEQYV. The CDR3 nucleotides are TGTGCCAGCAGCTTTCGTCCCGTGGGAACCACAGGGAACGAGCAGTACGTC.

The genes are TRBV19 and TRBJ1-1; no definite D call. Per the germline V gene, CDR1 is LNHDA and CDR2 is SQIVND (reference sequence). The CDR3 totals 12 residues. V lost 3 bases, J lost 6 bases, and 8 bases lay in between. CDR3 coding DNA: TGTGCCAGTAGTATTAGGACGGCTGAAGCTTTCTTT. Encoded protein: CASSIRTAEAFF.

This clone came up once. The J gene is TRBJ2-5, the V gene TRBV5-1, with no clear D. Germline V CDR1 and CDR2: SGHRS, YFSETQ. This CDR3 region has 13 residues. V shed 0 bases and J shed 0 bases, with 3 bases lying between them. CDR3 in DNA: TGCGCCAGCAGCTTGGACTACCAAGAGACCCAGTACTTC. Amino acid sequence: CASSLDYQETQYF. Drawing the rest from reference TRBV5-1 and TRBJ2-5, the complete variable domain is KAGVTQTPRYLIKTRGQQVTLSCSPISGHRSVSWYQQTPGQGLQFLFEYFSETQRNKGNFPGRFSGRQFSNSRSEMNVSTLELGDSALYLCASSLDYQETQYFGPGTRLLVL.

This chain joins TRBV7-2 and TRBJ2-3, with a possible D match to TRBD1 (6 bases). There are 14 residues in the CDR3. Germline-derived CDR1 and CDR2 are SGHTA and FQGNSA. Trimming removed 8 bases at V and 4 bases at J, with 16 bases between. This chain's CDR3 is CASGQRGPADTQYF. DNA for the CDR3: TGTGCCAGCGGACAGAGGGGTCCGGCAGATACGCAGTATTTT.

This clone was detected only a few times. V is TRBV19 and J is TRBJ1-5; D might be TRBD1 (6 bases). This CDR3 region has 15 residues. V dropped 1 base and J dropped 6 bases, with 13 bases sitting between them. Germline V CDR1 and CDR2: LNHDA, SQIVND (reference sequence). For the CDR3, the DNA is TGTGCCAGTAGTATAGGGGGGGCGAGTAGTCAGCCCCAGCATTTT. Protein: CASSIGGASSQPQHF. The full variable domain, rest sourced from reference TRBV19 and TRBJ1-5, is DGGITQSPKYLFRKEGQNVTLSCEQNLNHDAMYWYRQDPGQGLRLIYYSQIVNDFQKGDIAEGYSVSREKKESFPLTVTSAQKNPTAFYLCASSIGGASSQPQHFGDGTRLSIL.

A single count supports this clone. This chain connects TRBV28 to TRBJ2-5; 11 bases match TRBD2. The tail of the sequence fits TRBJ2-7 better, so the J call may be wrong. The CDR3 is 15 amino acids. Germline V lookup: CDR1 MDHEN, CDR2 SYDVKM. DNA for the CDR3: TGTGCCAGCAGTGCCCTTTCTAGCGGGAGGAACGAGCAGTACTTC. It yields the protein CASSALSSGRNEQYF.

V is TRBV6-1 and J is TRBJ2-7; 9 bases line up with TRBD2. V shed 4 bases and J 6 bases; nucleotides not matched to a gene: 7. Germline lookup yields CDR1 MNHNS and CDR2 SASEGT. CDR3 length: 14 amino acids. The chain's CDR3 is CASSASAGGGEQYF. The CDR3 DNA reads TGTGCCAGCAGTGCGTCAGCGGGGGGCGGCGAGCAGTACTTC.

This clone occurred a few times. This chain links TRBV6-1 with TRBJ2-7; D is uncertain. The CDR3 loop spans 11 amino acids. Per the germline V gene, CDR1 is MNHNS and CDR2 is SASEGT. The V and J ends lost 5 bases and 1 base respectively, with 3 bases between them. Here the CDR3 reads CASSTSYEQYF. The CDR3 DNA reads TGTGCCAGCAGTACATCCTACGAGCAGTACTTC.

J is TRBJ1-4 and V is TRBV6-1; 9 bases line up with TRBD1. Looked up from germline, CDR1 is MNHNS and CDR2 is SASEGT. The CDR3 totals 16 residues. The V and J ends lost 1 base and 10 bases, in that order; junction bases with no gene match: 10. This chain's CDR3 is CASSEVPGQGGGKLFF. The CDR3 region has the DNA TGTGCCAGCAGTGAAGTGCCGGGACAGGGTGGCGGAAAACTGTTTTTT.

The chain couples TRBV5-1 to TRBJ2-3; possibly TRBD1 or TRBD2 for D (5 bases each). This CDR3 is built from 16 residues. Trimming cost V 8 bases and J 0 bases, with 19 bases left between them. The germline CDR1 and CDR2 sequences are SGHRS and YFSETQ. The CDR3 DNA reads as TGCGCCAGTCATAACGGGGCTAGCCTTAGCACAGATACGCAGTATTTT. This encodes CASHNGASLSTDTQYF.

J is TRBJ2-7 and V is TRBV11-3, with 10 bases matching TRBD2. The germline gives CDR1 SGHNT, CDR2 YENEEA. J was trimmed by 7 bases and V by 5 bases; bases with no gene match: 14. The CDR3 is 16 amino acids. CDR3 region: CASSPQGPSGSKEQYF. CDR3 sequence (DNA): TGTGCCAGCAGCCCCCAGGGCCCTAGCGGGAGTAAAGAGCAGTACTTC.

This rearrangement joins TRBV30 to TRBJ2-7; 9 bases agree with TRBD2. V gave up 0 bases and J gave up 6 bases; unmatched junction bases: 12. This CDR3 is built from 16 residues. Germline-derived CDR1 and CDR2 are GTSNPN and SVGIG (reference sequence). Written as DNA, the CDR3 is TGTGCCTGGAGTGTACATCTAGCGGGGCTTGGGGGCGAGCAGTACGTC. As protein: CAWSVHLAGLGGEQYV.

This chain joins TRBV5-1 and TRBJ1-2, with D tentatively TRBD1 (6 bases). CDR3 length: 13 amino acids. V was pared by 4 bases and J by 8 bases, with 15 bases between. Looked up from germline, CDR1 is SGHRS and CDR2 is YFSETQ. CDR3 residues: CASSEGDKGGYTF. The CDR3 region has the DNA TGCGCCAGCAGCGAGGGGGACAAGGGCGGCTACACCTTC. The full variable domain, its missing parts supplied by reference TRBV5-1 and TRBJ1-2, is KAGVTQTPRYLIKTRGQQVTLSCSPISGHRSVSWYQQTPGQGLQFLFEYFSETQRNKGNFPGRFSGRQFSNSRSEMNVSTLELGDSALYLCASSEGDKGGYTFGSGTRLTVV.

This clone appeared a few times. This rearrangement joins TRBV4-2 to TRBJ2-3, with 8 bases that match TRBD2. The CDR3 has 16 amino acids. V shed 2 bases and J 4 bases; nucleotides not matched to a gene: 8. Looked up from germline, CDR1 is LGHNA and CDR2 is YNFKEQ. This chain's CDR3 is CASSQYPAGAPDTQYF. CDR3 in DNA: TGTGCCAGCAGCCAATATCCAGCGGGGGCCCCAGATACGCAGTATTTT.

The chain links TRBV6-4 to TRBJ2-2, with D possibly matching TRBD2 (5 bases). The germline CDR1 and CDR2 sequences are MRHNA and SNTAGT. Trimming took off 8 bases at V and 5 bases at J, with 15 bases between the two ends. The CDR3 is made up of 14 amino acids. This chain's CDR3 is CASGRTVRTGELFF. Here the CDR3 DNA reads TGTGCCAGCGGGAGAACTGTGAGAACCGGGGAGCTGTTTTTT.

This clone was counted only a few times. The chain carries TRBV27 and TRBJ2-2, with D perhaps matching TRBD2 (6 bases). The CDR3 spans 16 residues. Trimming stripped 7 bases from V and 1 base from J, with 16 bases between. Germline-derived CDR1 and CDR2 are MNHEY and SMNVEV (reference sequence). The CDR3 DNA sequence: TGTGCCAGCAAGCTCAACATAGCGGAGAACACCGGGGAGCTGTTTTTT. Amino acids: CASKLNIAENTGELFF.

The V gene is TRBV7-8, the J gene TRBJ2-7; perhaps D is TRBD1 or TRBD2 (5 bases each). Looked up from germline, CDR1 is SGHVS and CDR2 is FQNEAQ. This CDR3 has 16 residues. V was shortened by 1 base and J by 0 bases, with 13 bases between the two germline ends. The CDR3 loop is CASSLDTRESSYEQYV. The CDR3 DNA reads TGTGCCAGCAGCTTAGATACCAGGGAGAGCTCCTACGAGCAGTACGTC.

In nucleotides, the CDR3 is TGTGCCAGCAGCTCAACAGGGGGCGCCTACGAGCAGTACTTC. Translation: CASSSTGGAYEQYF. The genes are TRBV13 and TRBJ2-7; 9 positions agree with TRBD1. Unmatched junction bases numbered 3, after V lost 4 bases and J lost 2 bases. The germline V gene encodes CDR1 PRHDT and CDR2 FYEKMQ (reference sequence). The CDR3 sequence is 14 residues long.

The chain recombines TRBV7-9 with TRBJ2-2; a possible D gene is TRBD1 (5 bases). The CDR3 extends over 12 amino acids. CDR1 and CDR2 from the germline V gene are SEHNR and FQNEAQ (reference sequence). Trimming removed 8 bases from V and 4 bases from J, with 8 bases in between. CDR3 protein: CASSGPTGELFF. The DNA of the CDR3 is TGTGCCAGCTCAGGGCCCACCGGGGAGCTGTTTTTT.

The chain is built from TRBV6-1 and TRBJ2-7; D possibly corresponds to TRBD2 (5 bases). CDR1 and CDR2 (germline): MNHNS, SASEGT. The V gene lost 4 bases and the J gene lost 4 bases, with 14 bases spanning the gap. The CDR3 runs 14 residues. CDR3 amino acids: CASSGRLGVYEQYF. DNA of the CDR3: TGTGCCAGCAGTGGACGCCTCGGGGTATACGAGCAGTACTTC.